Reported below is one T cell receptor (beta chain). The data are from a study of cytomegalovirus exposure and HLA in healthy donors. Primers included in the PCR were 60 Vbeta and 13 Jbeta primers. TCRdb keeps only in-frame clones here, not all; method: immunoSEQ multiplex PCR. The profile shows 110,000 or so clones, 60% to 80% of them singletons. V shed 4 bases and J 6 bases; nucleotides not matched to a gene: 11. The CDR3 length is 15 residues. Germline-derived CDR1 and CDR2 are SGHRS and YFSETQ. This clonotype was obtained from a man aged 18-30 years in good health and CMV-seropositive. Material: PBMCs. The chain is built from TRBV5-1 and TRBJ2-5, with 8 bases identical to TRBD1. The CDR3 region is CASSKPGQDWQTQYF. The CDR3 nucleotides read TGCGCCAGCAGCAAACCGGGACAGGACTGGCAGACCCAGTACTTC. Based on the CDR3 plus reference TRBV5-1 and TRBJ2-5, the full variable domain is KAGVTQTPRYLIKTRGQQVTLSCSPISGHRSVSWYQQTPGQGLQFLFEYFSETQRNKGNFPGRFSGRQFSNSRSEMNVSTLELGDSALYLCASSKPGQDWQTQYFGPGTRLLVL.